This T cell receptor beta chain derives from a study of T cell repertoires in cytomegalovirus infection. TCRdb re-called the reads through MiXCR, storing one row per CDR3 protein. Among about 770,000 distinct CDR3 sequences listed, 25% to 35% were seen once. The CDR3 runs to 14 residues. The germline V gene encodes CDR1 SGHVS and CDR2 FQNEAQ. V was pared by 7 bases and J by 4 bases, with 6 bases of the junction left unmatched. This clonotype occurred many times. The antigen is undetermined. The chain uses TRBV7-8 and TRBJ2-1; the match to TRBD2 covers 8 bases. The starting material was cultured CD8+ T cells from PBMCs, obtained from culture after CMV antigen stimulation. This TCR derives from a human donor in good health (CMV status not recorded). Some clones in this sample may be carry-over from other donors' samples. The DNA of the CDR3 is TGTGCCAGCAACCCGGGGGGGCCTTACAATGAGCAGTTCTTC. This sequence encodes CASNPGGPYNEQFF.